This T cell receptor beta chain was sequenced during a study of vaccination effects on CD4 cells after COVID-19. The CDR3 loop spans 15 amino acids. V gave up 6 bases and J gave up 2 bases, with 13 bases separating them. In germline, CDR1 is MNHEY, CDR2 SVGAGI. TCRdb's table, derived via immunoSEQ multiplex PCR, lists solely in-frame clones and lacks some. The sample holds 20,000 to 25,000 clones; approximately 72% are singletons and the top ten take less than 9.5%. Concerning this clone itself: Its cognate antigen is unknown.

In the ViraFEST assay, antigen-specific CD4+ clonotypes were identified by expansion after peptide-pool stimulation. CD4+ T cells were isolated after nine to ten days of culture. Each vaccine recipient was nucleocapsid antibody negative and had no prior SARS-CoV-2 infection. A few million PBMC were placed in each well, which was supplemented with roughly 10 IU/ml IL-2 and 7.5 to 10 ug/ml peptides. This TCR came from a human donor who received a COVID-19 vaccine. The chain links TRBV6-5 to TRBJ2-2, with D unclear. The sequences come from CD4+ T cells from PBMCs cultured with HCoV-NL63 spike peptides, collected before COVID-19 vaccination. The CDR3: CASRYDLSNTGELFF. DNA for the CDR3: TGTGCCAGCAGATATGACCTTTCAAACACCGGGGAGCTGTTTTTT.